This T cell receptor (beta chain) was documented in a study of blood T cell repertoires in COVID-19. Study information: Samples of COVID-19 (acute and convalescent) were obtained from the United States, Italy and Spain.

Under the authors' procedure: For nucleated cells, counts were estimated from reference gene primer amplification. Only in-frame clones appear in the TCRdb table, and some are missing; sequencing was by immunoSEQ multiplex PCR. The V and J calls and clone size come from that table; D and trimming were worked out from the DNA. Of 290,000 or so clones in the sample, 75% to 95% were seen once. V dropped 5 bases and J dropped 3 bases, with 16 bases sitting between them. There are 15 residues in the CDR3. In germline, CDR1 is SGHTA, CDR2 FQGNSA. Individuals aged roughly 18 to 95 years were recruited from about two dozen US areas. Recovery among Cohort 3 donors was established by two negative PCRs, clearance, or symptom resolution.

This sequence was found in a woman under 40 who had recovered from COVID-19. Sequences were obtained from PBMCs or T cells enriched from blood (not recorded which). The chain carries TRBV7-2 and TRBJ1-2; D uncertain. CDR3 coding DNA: TGTGCCAGCAGCGCTCACGGGAAGGGTCACTATGGCTACACCTTC. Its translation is CASSAHGKGHYGYTF.